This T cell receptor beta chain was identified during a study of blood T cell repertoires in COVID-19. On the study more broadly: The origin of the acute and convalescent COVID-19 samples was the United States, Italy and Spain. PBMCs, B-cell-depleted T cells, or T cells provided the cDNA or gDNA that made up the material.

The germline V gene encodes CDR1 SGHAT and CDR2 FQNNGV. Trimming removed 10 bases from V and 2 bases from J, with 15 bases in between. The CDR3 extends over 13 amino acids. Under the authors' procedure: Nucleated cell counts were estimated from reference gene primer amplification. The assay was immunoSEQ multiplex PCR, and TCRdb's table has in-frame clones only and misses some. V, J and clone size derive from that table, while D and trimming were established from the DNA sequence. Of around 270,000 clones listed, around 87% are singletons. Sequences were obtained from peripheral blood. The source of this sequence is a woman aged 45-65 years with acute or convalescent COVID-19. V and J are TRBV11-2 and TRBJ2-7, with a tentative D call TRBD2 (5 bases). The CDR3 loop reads CAILAPQAYEQYF. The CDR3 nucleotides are TGTGCCATTCTAGCACCCCAGGCCTACGAGCAGTACTTC.